This T cell receptor beta chain was sequenced in a study of blood T cells in healthy people across ages. The CDR3 loop spans 17 amino acids. V was shortened by 0 bases and J by 2 bases, with 16 bases between the two germline ends. Looked up from germline, CDR1 is LGHNA and CDR2 is YNFKEQ. Alongside a J-beta primer mix, a sample-barcoded 5' primer served in a second PCR lasting 7 to 11 cycles. TCRdb re-called the 5' RACE reads with MiXCR, one entry per CDR3 protein. The repertoire consists of approximately 290,000 distinct CDR3 sequences, with 25% to 30% occurring once and the leading ten covering over 25%.

The sample was blood. This chain links TRBV4-2 with TRBJ2-5; D possibly matches TRBD1 or TRBD2 (5 bases each). This clonotype was sampled from a woman between 65 and 79 years old in good health. The DNA of the CDR3 is TGTGCCAGCAGCCAAGATGAGGGACGGGCCACGCAAGAGACCCAGTACTTC. It specifies CASSQDEGRATQETQYF.